Presented here are 14 T cell receptor beta chains from one specimen sequenced in a study of T-cell reconstitution after alpha-beta-depleted transplantation in children. Library preparation (for TCRbeta) was performed with unique molecular identifiers. Via MiXCR, TCRdb re-called the PCR reads, giving one row per CDR3 protein. In the table there are about 640,000 distinct CDR3 sequences, 16% of which are singletons. This material consisted of PBMCs from the stem cell graft donor, taken from the stem cell graft. These receptors originate from a human donor who donated a stem cell graft to a child with acute myeloid leukemia.

This chain links TRBV24-1 with TRBJ2-4; 9 bases are a match to TRBD1. CDR1 is KGHDR and CDR2 is SFDVKD in the germline V gene. The junction had 8 bases not matched to a gene; V was cut back by 0 bases and J by 0 bases. The CDR3 totals 19 residues. Here the CDR3 DNA reads TGTGCCACCAGTGATTTGCCTGGACAGGGGAGATTAGCCAAAAACATTCAGTACTTC. It specifies CATSDLPGQGRLAKNIQYF.

This sequence joins TRBV4-1 and TRBJ1-4; a weak D match, TRBD1 (5 bases). The CDR3 has 14 residues. Germline loops: CDR1 MGHRA, CDR2 YSYEKL. The V gene lost 1 base and the J gene lost 8 bases, with 11 bases spanning the gap. The CDR3 nucleotides read TGCGCCAGCAGCCAAGGACAGAGGTTGGAAAAACTGTTTTTT. Translated: CASSQGQRLEKLFF.

The chain uses TRBV6-5 and TRBJ1-2, with TRBD1 identical over 7 bases. With V trimmed by 2 bases and J by 5 bases, 11 bases remained unmatched. The CDR3 has 16 residues. Per the germline V gene, CDR1 is MNHEY and CDR2 is SVGAGI. CDR3 region: CASSYHSRDREYGYTF. The CDR3 bases are TGTGCCAGCAGTTACCACAGCCGGGACAGAGAATATGGCTACACCTTC.

This clonotype turned up a few times. The chain has TRBV3-1 and TRBJ1-6; D is unclear. V lost 4 bases, J lost 8 bases, and 12 bases lay in between. Looked up from germline, CDR1 is LGHDT and CDR2 is YNNKEL (reference sequence). The CDR3 loop spans 14 amino acids. CDR3 sequence reads: CASSPAVGDSPLHF. As DNA, the CDR3 is TGTGCCAGCAGCCCCGCGGTGGGCGATTCACCCCTCCACTTT.

The chain has TRBV13 and TRBJ2-7; TRBD2 matches at 8 bases. The ends lost 4 bases at V and 2 bases at J; junction bases unmatched: 7. Germline CDR1 and CDR2: PRHDT and FYEKMQ (reference sequence). The CDR3 has 15 amino acids. The DNA of the CDR3 is TGTGCCAGCAGCTCTCAGCGGGGGAGACCCTACGAGCAGTACTTC. This translates into CASSSQRGRPYEQYF.

This clonotype came up many times. This chain connects TRBV20-1 to TRBJ2-3; 8 positions agree with TRBD2. The CDR3 consists of 14 residues. With V trimmed by 6 bases and J by 6 bases, 11 bases remained unmatched. CDR1 and CDR2 from the germline V gene are DFQATT and SNEGSKA (reference sequence). CDR3 sequence: CSAAERGREDTQYF. CDR3 bases: TGCAGTGCAGCTGAGCGGGGGCGGGAGGATACGCAGTATTTT.

The rearrangement uses TRBV20-1 and TRBJ2-1; D is tentatively TRBD1 or TRBD2 (5 bases each). This CDR3 has 17 amino acids. The germline CDR1 and CDR2 sequences are DFQATT and SNEGSKA (reference sequence). Trimming took 2 bases from V and 0 from J, leaving 17 bases between them. The CDR3 spells CSARRIAGTVSYNEQFF. CDR3 DNA sequence: TGCAGTGCTAGAAGAATCGCTGGGACGGTCTCCTACAATGAGCAGTTCTTC.

This clonotype has a count of ten or more. The J gene is TRBJ2-1, the V gene TRBV7-3; D is possibly TRBD1 (5 bases). CDR1 SGHTA and CDR2 FQGTGA come from the germline V gene. The V end was cut by 2 bases, the J end by 2 bases, with 7 bases between. There are 14 residues in the CDR3. The CDR3 nucleotides read TGTGCCAGCAGCTTAGCAGGGACCTACAATGAGCAGTTCTTC. This encodes CASSLAGTYNEQFF. The full variable domain, in which reference TRBV7-3 and TRBJ2-1 provide the parts outside the CDR3, is GAGVSQTPSNKVTEKGKYVELRCDPISGHTALYWYRQSLGQGPEFLIYFQGTGAADDSGLPNDRFFAVRPEGSVSTLKIQRTERGDSAVYLCASSLAGTYNEQFFGPGTRLTVL.

At least ten counts were recorded for this clonotype. V gene TRBV20-1 combines with J gene TRBJ2-1; TRBD2 aligns across 11 bases. Per germline, CDR1 DFQATT and CDR2 SNEGSKA (reference sequence). The CDR3 totals 14 residues. Losses at the gene ends were 6 bases for V and 3 bases for J; bases not matched to a gene: 4. The CDR3 sequence: CSAKTSGVYNEQFF. The CDR3 DNA reads as TGCAGTGCCAAGACTAGCGGGGTCTACAATGAGCAGTTCTTC.

A single count supports this clonotype. V and J are TRBV11-2 and TRBJ1-3; D call uncertain. The CDR3 sequence is 18 residues long. V lost 5 bases, J lost 0 bases, and 20 bases lay in between. The germline gives CDR1 SGHAT, CDR2 FQNNGV. CDR3 sequence reads: CASSPFYLGANSGNTIYF. CDR3 coding DNA: TGTGCCAGCAGCCCCTTTTATTTGGGTGCCAACTCTGGAAACACCATATATTTT.

J is TRBJ2-1 and V is TRBV5-5, with D maybe TRBD2 (5 bases). The V gene lost 3 bases and the J gene lost 5 bases, with 15 bases spanning the gap. In germline, CDR1 is SGHKS, CDR2 YYEKEE (reference sequence). The CDR3 has 15 amino acids. In nucleotides, the CDR3 is TGTGCCAGCAGCTGGGCCCCTAGCTGGGACAATGAGCAGTTCTTC. Amino acids: CASSWAPSWDNEQFF.

This clonotype occurred a few times. V and J are TRBV7-2 and TRBJ2-7; TRBD2 agrees at 7 bases. The CDR3 totals 17 residues. With V trimmed by 0 bases and J by 2 bases, 10 bases remained unmatched. The germline gives CDR1 SGHTA, CDR2 FQGNSA. This CDR3 reads CASSLAFGRLAAYEQYF. CDR3 bases: TGTGCCAGCAGCTTAGCGTTTGGTCGACTAGCTGCCTACGAGCAGTACTTC.

This clonotype was detected only a few times. This rearrangement joins TRBV4-3 to TRBJ2-2; 7 bases line up with TRBD1. The V and J ends lost 3 bases and 6 bases, in that order; junction bases with no gene match: 7. Germline-derived CDR1 and CDR2 are LGHNA and YSLEER. The CDR3 length is 15 residues. The CDR3, as DNA: TGCGCCAGCAGCCACGACAGGGATTCCCCCGGGGAGCTGTTTTTT. It encodes CASSHDRDSPGELFF.

In its sample, this clonotype was seen many times. The chain joins TRBV7-6 to TRBJ2-3; TRBD1 agrees at 10 bases. The CDR3 totals 15 residues. The V segment lost 4 bases and the J segment 5 bases; nucleotides outside the gene matches: 6. Per germline, CDR1 SGHVS and CDR2 FNYEAQ. CDR3 sequence (DNA): TGTGCCAGCAGCTCAAGGACAGGGGGTTTAGATACGCAGTATTTT. The encoded protein is CASSSRTGGLDTQYF.